The 22 T cell receptor beta chains below all came from one sample that was sequenced in a study of CD8+CD57+ T cells in acquired aplastic anemia. By flow cytometry, patients selected for sequencing had shown an expansion of CD8+CD57+ cells. Genomic DNA constituted the template upon which TCR beta VDJ and CDR3 profiling was performed. TCRdb passed the reads through MiXCR, listing each CDR3 protein once. The sample has some 140,000 distinct CDR3 sequences; less than 60% are singletons. The sample taken for sequencing was sorted CD4+, CD8+, or CD8+CD57+ T cells (not recorded which) from PBMCs. The receptors derive from a human donor with aplastic anemia.

Ten or more counts support this clonotype. The V gene is TRBV6-1, the J gene TRBJ2-3; the D gene is possibly TRBD2 (5 bases). Germline V gene sequence: CDR1 MNHNS, CDR2 SASEGT. The CDR3 extends over 14 amino acids. V lost 6 bases, J lost 0 bases, and 10 bases lay in between. CDR3 bases: TGTGCCAGCAGCCCGGAGGCAAGCACAGATACGCAGTATTTT. It yields the protein CASSPEASTDTQYF.

This clonotype appeared a few times. This chain links TRBV20-1 with TRBJ1-6; D call uncertain. The V gene's germline CDR1 is DFQATT and CDR2 SNEGSKA (reference sequence). The CDR3 loop spans 18 amino acids. V lost 1 base and J 4 bases, leaving 20 bases between the germline ends. CDR3 sequence reads: CSARAKNRPGGYNSPLHF. The CDR3, as DNA: TGCAGTGCTAGAGCTAAAAATAGGCCGGGAGGTTATAATTCACCCCTCCACTTT.

DNA of the CDR3: TGTGCCACCAGCAGCCGCGGACAGAACACCGGGGAGCTGTTTTTT. This encodes CATSSRGQNTGELFF. The chain combines TRBV15 with TRBJ2-2; a possible D gene is TRBD1 (5 bases). The CDR3 consists of 15 residues. CDR1 is LNHNV, CDR2 YYDKDF, per germline (reference sequence). V was clipped by 3 bases and J by 1 base, with 9 bases between them.

The chain has TRBV12-3 or TRBV12-4 and TRBJ1-1; D may be TRBD1 (6 bases). Trimming stripped 3 bases from V and 9 bases from J, with 8 bases between. The CDR3 extends over 11 amino acids. The CDR3 reads CASSFGGQAFF. DNA of the CDR3: TGTGCCAGCAGTTTTGGGGGGCAAGCTTTCTTT.

Many counts were recorded for this clonotype. CDR3 nucleotide sequence: TGTGCCAGCAGCGTAGGGTACCCTGGGTGGGACGAGCAGTACTTC. It encodes CASSVGYPGWDEQYF. V is TRBV9 and J is TRBJ2-7; D is uncertain. The germline V gene encodes CDR1 SGDLS and CDR2 YYNGEE. The CDR3 totals 15 residues. V lost 0 bases and J lost 5, with 15 bases in between.

A few counts support this clonotype. A much larger clone differs from this one at a single base, so this may be a read error. The gene calls are TRBV6-1 and TRBJ2-7; TRBD1 agrees at 7 bases. The CDR3 is 14 amino acids. J was trimmed by 6 bases and V by 8 bases; bases with no gene match: 13. CDR1 MNHNS and CDR2 SASEGT come from the germline V gene. CDR3 DNA sequence: TGTGCCAGCTCCCCCAGTGGGACAGTCGGCGAGCAGTACTTC. Its translation is CASSPSGTVGEQYF.

This clonotype was observed at least ten times. This chain links TRBV6-1 with TRBJ1-2; 8 bases match TRBD1. In germline, CDR1 is MNHNS, CDR2 SASEGT. The CDR3 is made up of 14 amino acids. With 6 bases clipped from V and 4 bases from J, the junction kept 7 bases outside the gene matches. The CDR3: CASRIQGDLYGYTF. CDR3 sequence (DNA): TGTGCCAGCAGGATACAGGGGGATCTCTATGGCTACACCTTC.

This chain connects TRBV29-1 to TRBJ1-2; no firm D call. V lost 5 bases, J lost 0 bases, and 22 bases lay in between. The CDR3 has 17 residues. Germline CDR1 and CDR2: SQVTM and ANQGSEA. CDR3 amino acids: CSVRVAIFLCANYGYTF. CDR3 sequence (DNA): TGCAGCGTTAGAGTGGCTATATTCTTATGTGCTAACTATGGCTACACCTTC.

This clonotype was seen a single time. The chain uses TRBV25-1 and TRBJ1-2, with D perhaps TRBD1 (5 bases). Germline CDR1 is MGHDK and CDR2 is SYGVNS. The CDR3 sequence is 12 residues long. V was trimmed by 8 bases and J by 3 bases, leaving 10 bases between them. In nucleotides, the CDR3 is TGTGCCAGCGGTCAGGGAGACTATGGCTACACCTTC. Translated, it gives CASGQGDYGYTF.

The rearrangement uses TRBV15 and TRBJ1-2; D uncertain. The CDR3 has 14 amino acids. CDR1 is LNHNV and CDR2 is YYDKDF in the germline V gene (reference sequence). The V end lost 3 bases, the J end lost 2 bases, and 10 bases lay between the germline ends. This CDR3 is CATSRTGLNYGYTF. As DNA, the CDR3 is TGTGCCACCAGCAGGACCGGATTAAACTATGGCTACACCTTC.

This clonotype was seen many times. The V and J genes are TRBV20-1 and TRBJ2-1; no clear D. The CDR3 covers 15 residues. Germline V gene lookup returns CDR1 DFQATT and CDR2 SNEGSKA (reference sequence). V shed 6 bases and J shed 0 bases, with 15 bases lying between them. The CDR3 here is CSAQLLLSSYNEQFF. For the CDR3, the DNA is TGCAGTGCCCAGCTTCTCCTAAGCTCCTACAATGAGCAGTTCTTC.

The V and J genes are TRBV2 and TRBJ1-1; possibly TRBD1 for D (5 bases). CDR1 is SNHLY and CDR2 is FYNNEI in the germline V gene. With 7 bases removed from V and 1 base from J, the gap between germline ends came to 10 bases. CDR3 length: 13 residues. The CDR3 DNA reads as TGTGCCAGCATGCAGGGAACGAACACTGAAGCTTTCTTT. Its translation is CASMQGTNTEAFF.

The J gene is TRBJ1-3, the V gene TRBV10-3; D is ambiguous. With 6 bases removed from V and 0 bases from J, the gap between germline ends came to 6 bases. The CDR3 has 13 residues. Germline loops: CDR1 ENHRY, CDR2 SYGVKD. As DNA, the CDR3 is TGTGCCATCAGGCAGCCCTCTGGAAACACCATATATTTT. This gives the protein CAIRQPSGNTIYF.

Comment on this clonotype: A much larger clone lies one base from this, so it may be a read error. The chain joins TRBV4-1 to TRBJ1-1, with 7 positions matching TRBD1. The CDR3 length is 14 residues. V shed 7 bases, J shed 1 base, and the junction held 6 bases outside the gene matches. Germline V lookup: CDR1 MGHRA, CDR2 YSYEKL. The CDR3 spells CASIPYRGNTEAFF. CDR3 bases: TGCGCCAGCATCCCCTACAGGGGGAACACTGAAGCTTTCTTT.

This clonotype has just one count. The rearrangement links TRBV7-9 to TRBJ2-5, with 8 bases lining up with TRBD2. Unmatched junction bases numbered 4, after V lost 5 bases and J lost 2 bases. Germline CDR1 is SEHNR and CDR2 is FQNEAQ (reference sequence). The CDR3 has 14 amino acids. The CDR3 loop reads CASSTAGGQETQYF. The DNA of the CDR3 is TGTGCCAGCAGCACTGCGGGGGGACAAGAGACCCAGTACTTC.

The chain recombines TRBV12-3 or TRBV12-4 with TRBJ1-2; D uncertain. The CDR3 has 12 residues. V was pared by 5 bases and J by 4 bases, with 8 bases between. The CDR3 DNA sequence: TGTGCCAGCAGTGTCCAGGCCTATGGCTACACCTTC. Translated: CASSVQAYGYTF.

This clonotype was seen a single time. J is TRBJ2-3 and V is TRBV5-1, with D tentatively TRBD2 (7 bases). The CDR3 is made up of 17 amino acids. V lost 1 base, J lost 3 bases, and 18 bases lay in between. Looked up from germline, CDR1 is SGHRS and CDR2 is YFSETQ. The CDR3 sequence: CASSLISGGQRTDTQYF. For the CDR3, the DNA is TGCGCCAGCAGCTTGATCTCCGGGGGGCAGAGGACAGATACGCAGTATTTT.

At least ten counts were recorded for this clonotype. The chain is built from TRBV19 and TRBJ1-4; D remains unclear. CDR1 LNHDA and CDR2 SQIVND come from the germline V gene (reference sequence). The V gene lost 6 bases and the J gene lost 4 bases, with 15 bases spanning the gap. CDR3 size: 15 residues. CDR3 in amino acids: CASRNEGSVNEKLFF. The CDR3 nucleotides are TGTGCCAGTAGGAATGAGGGTTCGGTTAATGAAAAACTGTTTTTT.

This clonotype was seen repeatedly, ten times or more. The rearrangement links TRBV4-1 to TRBJ1-2; D is ambiguous. This CDR3 has 12 residues. Germline CDR1 is MGHRA and CDR2 is YSYEKL. Trimming stripped 3 bases from V and 2 bases from J, with 4 bases between. CDR3 bases: TGCGCCAGCAGCCACGGCAACTATGGCTACACCTTC. It codes for CASSHGNYGYTF.

The CDR3 nucleotides read TGTGCCAGCAGCCCCCGTAGCGGTACCTCCACAGATACGCAGTATTTT. Encoded protein: CASSPRSGTSTDTQYF. The chain couples TRBV7-6 to TRBJ2-3, with D perhaps matching TRBD2 (6 bases). V dropped 5 bases and J dropped 2 bases, with 17 bases sitting between them. Germline V CDR1 and CDR2: SGHVS, FNYEAQ. The length of the CDR3 is 16 residues.

There are many counts of this clonotype. The CDR3 nucleotides are TGTGCCAGTAGTACTGGGGGGTTGGCCCAGTACTTC. Translating it yields CASSTGGLAQYF. V is TRBV19 and J is TRBJ2-5; a possible D gene is TRBD2 (6 bases). The CDR3 extends over 12 amino acids. Trimming removed 4 bases from V and 9 bases from J, with 12 bases in between. The germline V gene encodes CDR1 LNHDA and CDR2 SQIVND (reference sequence).

The chain has TRBV9 and TRBJ2-3; 14 nucleotides align to TRBD2. Looked up from germline, CDR1 is SGDLS and CDR2 is YYNGEE. Losses at the gene ends were 3 bases for V and 4 bases for J; bases not matched to a gene: 4. This CDR3 spans 16 amino acids. For the CDR3, the DNA is TGTGCCAGCAGCGCACCGACTAGCGGGAGGGCAGATACGCAGTATTTT. Amino acids: CASSAPTSGRADTQYF.